This T cell receptor beta chain came from a study of radiation and T cells in renal cell carcinoma. Whole-study findings and limits: Baseline intratumoral clonotype presence is unknown without pretreatment biopsies.

The assay was immunoSEQ multiplex PCR, and TCRdb's table has in-frame clones only and misses some. The sample yields around 130,000 clones, 88% seen once. The ends were cut back, 5 bases at V and 7 bases at J, with 16 bases in the middle. The CDR3 is made up of 14 amino acids. Germline CDR1 reads MNHEY; CDR2 reads SVGAGI. On this clone: No antigen is known for it.

Sample time point: blood 2 weeks post-SBRT. As for treatment: 15 Gy SBRT to primary tumor, nephrectomy 4 weeks later. Specimen: blood, collected from a patient whose treatment included radiotherapy and nephrectomy. The sequence derives from a woman in her 70s with renal cell carcinoma. The chain recombines TRBV6-5 with TRBJ2-3, with D perhaps TRBD1 (6 bases). CDR3 in DNA: TGTGCCAGCAGTAAAGGGGGTATCGGATATACGCAGTATTTT. It translates to CASSKGGIGYTQYF.